Listed here are 13 T cell receptor beta chains from one sample, sequenced in a study of OX40 agonist ivuxolimab in advanced cancers. The protocol was immunoSEQ multiplex PCR, while the TCRdb copy is restricted to in-frame clones and leaves out a portion. The data contain 90,000 or so clones, 91% of them singletons. Sequenced here: CD4+ or CD8+ T cells sorted from blood, sampled in a trial of the OX40 agonist ivuxolimab. All receptors derive from an adult with an advanced solid tumor such as melanoma, head and neck, liver or kidney cancer.

V usage is TRBV5-1 and J usage is TRBJ2-7; TRBD2 matches 12 bases. CDR3 length: 14 residues. CDR1 and CDR2 from the germline V gene are SGHRS and YFSETQ. Trimming removed 10 bases from V and 0 bases from J; junction bases left unmatched: 5. CDR3 sequence: CAPKTSGSSYEQYF. The CDR3 region has the DNA TGCGCCCCCAAGACTAGCGGGAGCTCCTACGAGCAGTACTTC. The variable domain in full, completed from reference TRBV5-1 and TRBJ2-7, reads KAGVTQTPRYLIKTRGQQVTLSCSPISGHRSVSWYQQTPGQGLQFLFEYFSETQRNKGNFPGRFSGRQFSNSRSEMNVSTLELGDSALYLCAPKTSGSSYEQYFGPGTRLTVT.

The chain joins TRBV19 to TRBJ1-3; D remains ambiguous. The germline V gene has CDR1 LNHDA and CDR2 SQIVND (reference sequence). The V end was cut by 5 bases, the J end by 0 bases, with 11 bases between. This CDR3 is built from 15 residues. CDR3 in DNA: TGTGCCAGTAGTGACGGGTTCGACTCTGGAAACACCATATATTTT. Its protein product is CASSDGFDSGNTIYF.

CDR3 loop: CASSFANFYRNTGELFF. The DNA for the CDR3 is TGTGCCAGCAGCTTCGCAAACTTTTACAGGAACACCGGGGAGCTGTTTTTT. The chain couples TRBV7-8 to TRBJ2-2, with D hard to call. Germline lookup yields CDR1 SGHVS and CDR2 FQNEAQ. The V end lost 3 bases, the J end lost 1 base, and 15 bases lay between the germline ends. The CDR3 length is 17 residues.

The gene calls are TRBV11-2 and TRBJ2-7, with D maybe TRBD2 (6 bases). Germline lookup yields CDR1 SGHAT and CDR2 FQNNGV. Trimming stripped 6 bases from V and 4 bases from J, with 19 bases between. The CDR3 length is 15 residues. The CDR3 DNA follows: TGTGCCAGCAGTGCCCCCGGGAGACGAGGTTACGAGCAGTACTTC. Its translation: CASSAPGRRGYEQYF.

The J gene is TRBJ2-7, the V gene TRBV27; 9 bases line up with TRBD2. In germline, CDR1 is MNHEY, CDR2 SMNVEV (reference sequence). This CDR3 is built from 16 residues. Trimming removed 4 bases from V and 4 bases from J; junction bases left unmatched: 11. The CDR3 coding sequence is TGTGCCAGCAGTTATAGCGGCGGGAGGGCCGGTTACGAGCAGTACTTC. Its protein is CASSYSGGRAGYEQYF.

The V gene is TRBV9, the J gene TRBJ2-2; 7 positions agree with TRBD1. The J segment lost 7 bases and the V segment lost 0 bases, leaving 6 bases of the junction unmatched. Germline CDR1 and CDR2: SGDLS and YYNGEE. This CDR3 region has 15 residues. Written as DNA, the CDR3 is TGTGCCAGCAGCGTAGCTACGACAGGGTTCGGGGAGCTGTTTTTT. This encodes CASSVATTGFGELFF.

In this sample, this clone turned up once. The chain has TRBV19 and TRBJ2-6; 7 positions agree with TRBD1. Germline V gene sequence: CDR1 LNHDA, CDR2 SQIVND (reference sequence). CDR3 size: 15 residues. V trimming: 3 bases; J trimming: 2 bases; junction bases outside the gene matches: 1. CDR3 sequence (DNA): TGTGCCAGTAGTATCACAGGGGCTGGGGCCAACGTCCTGACTTTC. Amino acids: CASSITGAGANVLTF.

The chain links TRBV15 to TRBJ1-1; D unresolved. Trimming removed 0 bases at V and 5 bases at J, with 10 bases between. Germline V gene data show CDR1 as LNHNV and CDR2 as YYDKDF (reference sequence). The CDR3 is 14 residues long. CDR3 sequence: CATSRDLWVTEAFF. The CDR3 DNA reads TGTGCCACCAGCAGAGATCTTTGGGTTACTGAAGCTTTCTTT.

This chain uses TRBV20-1 with TRBJ2-3, with D hard to call. CDR3 size: 10 residues. V was pared by 6 bases and J by 3 bases, with 4 bases between. Germline CDR1 reads DFQATT; CDR2 reads SNEGSKA (reference sequence). The CDR3 coding sequence is TGCAGTGCCCCGACAGATACGCAGTATTTT. Amino acid sequence: CSAPTDTQYF.

V is TRBV30 and J is TRBJ2-3, with a weak D call TRBD2 (6 bases). CDR1 GTSNPN and CDR2 SVGIG come from the germline V gene (reference sequence). There are 14 residues in the CDR3. Trimming removed 3 bases at V and 6 bases at J, with 16 bases between. The CDR3 here is CAWSANLGRDTQYF. In nucleotides, the CDR3 is TGTGCCTGGAGCGCCAACCTAGGGAGGGATACGCAGTATTTT.

The chain's CDR3 is CAISESRGRGYSYEQYF. As DNA, the CDR3 is TGTGCCATCAGTGAGTCGCGGGGGAGGGGGTACTCCTACGAGCAGTACTTC. This chain links TRBV10-3 with TRBJ2-7, with a possible D match to TRBD2 (7 bases). The germline CDR1 and CDR2 sequences are ENHRY and SYGVKD. Trimming left V 0 bases short and J 0 bases short, with 15 bases between. The CDR3 runs 17 residues.

The chain links TRBV5-1 to TRBJ2-7; 10 bases line up with TRBD2. This CDR3 comprises 14 residues. Trimming cost V 4 bases and J 5 bases; bases outside gene matches: 6. Germline V gives CDR1 SGHRS, CDR2 YFSETQ. The CDR3 region has the DNA TGCGCCAGCAGCCCGGGACTAGCGAACGACGAGCAGTACTTC. Protein sequence: CASSPGLANDEQYF.

The chain joins TRBV19 to TRBJ2-1, with TRBD1 matching over 8 bases. This CDR3 is 16 amino acids long. Germline CDR1 LNHDA, CDR2 SQIVND (reference sequence). Losses at the gene ends were 4 bases for V and 0 bases for J; bases not matched to a gene: 5. This chain's CDR3 is CASSRTTGDSYNEQFF. CDR3 coding DNA: TGTGCCAGTAGTAGAACGACAGGGGACTCCTACAATGAGCAGTTCTTC.